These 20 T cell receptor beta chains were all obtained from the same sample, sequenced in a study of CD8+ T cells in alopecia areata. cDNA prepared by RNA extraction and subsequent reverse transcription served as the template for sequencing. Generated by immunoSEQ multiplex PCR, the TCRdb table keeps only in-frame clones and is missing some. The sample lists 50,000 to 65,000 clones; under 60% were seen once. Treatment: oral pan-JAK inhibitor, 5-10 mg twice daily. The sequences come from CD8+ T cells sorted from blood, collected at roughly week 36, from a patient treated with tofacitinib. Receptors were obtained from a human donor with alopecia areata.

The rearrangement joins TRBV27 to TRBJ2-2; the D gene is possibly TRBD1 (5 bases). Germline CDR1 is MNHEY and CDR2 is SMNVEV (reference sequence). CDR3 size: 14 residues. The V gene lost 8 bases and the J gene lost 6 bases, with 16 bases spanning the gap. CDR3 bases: TGTGCCAGCTGTCCGGACATACGTGCCGGGGAGCTGTTTTTT. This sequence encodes CASCPDIRAGELFF.

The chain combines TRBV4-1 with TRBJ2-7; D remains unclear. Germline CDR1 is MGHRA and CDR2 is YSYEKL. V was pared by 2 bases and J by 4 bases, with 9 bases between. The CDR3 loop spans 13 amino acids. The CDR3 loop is CASSQRPEYEQYF. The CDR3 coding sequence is TGCGCCAGCAGCCAACGACCAGAGTACGAGCAGTACTTC.

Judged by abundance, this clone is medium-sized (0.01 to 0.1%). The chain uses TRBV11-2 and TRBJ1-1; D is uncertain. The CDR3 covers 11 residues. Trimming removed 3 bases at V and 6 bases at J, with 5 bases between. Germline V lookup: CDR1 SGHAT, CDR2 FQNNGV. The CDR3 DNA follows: TGTGCCAGCAGCTTGGGTTCTGAAGCTTTCTTT. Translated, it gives CASSLGSEAFF.

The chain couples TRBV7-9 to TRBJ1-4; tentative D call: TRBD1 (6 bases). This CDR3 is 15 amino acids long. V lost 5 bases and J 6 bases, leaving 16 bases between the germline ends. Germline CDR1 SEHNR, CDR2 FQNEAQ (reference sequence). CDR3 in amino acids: CASSPRQVRDEKLFF. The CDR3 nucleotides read TGTGCCAGCAGCCCCCGACAGGTCCGGGATGAAAAACTGTTTTTT.

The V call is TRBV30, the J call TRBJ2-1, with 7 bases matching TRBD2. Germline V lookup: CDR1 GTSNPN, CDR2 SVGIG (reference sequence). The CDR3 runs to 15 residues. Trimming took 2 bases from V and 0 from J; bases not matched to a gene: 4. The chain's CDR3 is CAWSPSGGSYNEQFF. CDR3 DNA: TGTGCCTGGAGTCCTAGCGGAGGCTCCTACAATGAGCAGTTCTTC.

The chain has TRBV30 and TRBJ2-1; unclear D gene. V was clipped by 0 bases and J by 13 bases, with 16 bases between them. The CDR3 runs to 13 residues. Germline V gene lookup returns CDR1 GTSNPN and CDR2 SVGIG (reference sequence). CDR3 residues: CAWSVITPSEQFF. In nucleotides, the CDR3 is TGTGCCTGGAGTGTGATAACCCCGTCAGAACAGTTCTTC.

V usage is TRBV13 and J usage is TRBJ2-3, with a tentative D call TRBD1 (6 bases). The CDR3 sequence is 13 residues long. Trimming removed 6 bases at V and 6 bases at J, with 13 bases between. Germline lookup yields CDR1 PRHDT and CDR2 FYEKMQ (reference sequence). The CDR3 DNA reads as TGTGCCAGCAGGACGGACAGCGGTGATACGCAGTATTTT. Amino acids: CASRTDSGDTQYF.

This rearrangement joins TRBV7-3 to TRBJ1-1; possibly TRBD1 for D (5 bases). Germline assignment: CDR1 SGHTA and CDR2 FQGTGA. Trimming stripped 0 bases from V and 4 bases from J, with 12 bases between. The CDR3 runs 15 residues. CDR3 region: CASSLTGIGGTEAFF. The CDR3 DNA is TGTGCCAGCAGCTTAACCGGGATCGGGGGCACTGAAGCTTTCTTT.

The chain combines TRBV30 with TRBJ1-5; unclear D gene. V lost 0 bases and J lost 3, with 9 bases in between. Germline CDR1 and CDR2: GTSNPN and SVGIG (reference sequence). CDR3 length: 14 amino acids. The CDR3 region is CAWSVPPINQPQHF. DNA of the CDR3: TGTGCCTGGAGTGTACCCCCTATCAATCAGCCCCAGCATTTT.

CDR3: CASSLTATTGELFF. The CDR3 DNA sequence: TGTGCCAGCAGCTTAACAGCCACGACCGGGGAGCTGTTTTTT. V and J are TRBV7-9 and TRBJ2-2; no clear D gene. This CDR3 spans 14 amino acids. CDR1 SEHNR and CDR2 FQNEAQ come from the germline V gene (reference sequence). V lost 2 bases to trimming and J lost 5 bases, with 9 bases between them.

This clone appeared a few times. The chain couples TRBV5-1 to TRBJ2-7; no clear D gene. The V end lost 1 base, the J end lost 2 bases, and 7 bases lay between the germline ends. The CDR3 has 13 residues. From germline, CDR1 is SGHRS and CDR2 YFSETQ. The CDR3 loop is CASSLNRPYEQYF. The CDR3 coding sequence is TGCGCCAGCAGCTTGAACAGACCCTACGAGCAGTACTTC.

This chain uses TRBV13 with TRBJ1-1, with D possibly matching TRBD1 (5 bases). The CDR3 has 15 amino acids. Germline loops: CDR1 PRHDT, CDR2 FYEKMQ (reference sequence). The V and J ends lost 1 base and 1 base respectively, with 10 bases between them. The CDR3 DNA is TGTGCCAGCAGCTTAGAGGGACCCAGGAACACTGAAGCTTTCTTT. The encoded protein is CASSLEGPRNTEAFF. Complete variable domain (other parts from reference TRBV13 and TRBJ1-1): AAGVIQSPRHLIKEKRETATLKCYPIPRHDTVYWYQQGPGQDPQFLISFYEKMQSDKGSIPDRFSAQQFSDYHSELNMSSLELGDSALYFCASSLEGPRNTEAFFGQGTRLTVV.

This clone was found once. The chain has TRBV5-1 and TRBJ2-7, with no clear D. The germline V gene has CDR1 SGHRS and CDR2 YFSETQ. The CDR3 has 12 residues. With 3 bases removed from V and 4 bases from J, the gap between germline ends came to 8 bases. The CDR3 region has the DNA TGCGCCAGCAGCTCCTCGGGTTACGAGCAGTACTTC. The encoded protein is CASSSSGYEQYF.

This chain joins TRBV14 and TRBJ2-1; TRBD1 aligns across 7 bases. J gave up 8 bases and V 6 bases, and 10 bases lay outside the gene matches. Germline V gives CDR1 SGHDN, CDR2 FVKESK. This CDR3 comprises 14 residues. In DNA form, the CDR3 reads TGTGCCAGCAGTCCTATCGACAGGGTAGATGAGCAGTTCTTC. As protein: CASSPIDRVDEQFF. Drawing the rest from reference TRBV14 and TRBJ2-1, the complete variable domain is EAGVTQFPSHSVIEKGQTVTLRCDPISGHDNLYWYRRVMGKEIKFLLHFVKESKQDESGMPNNRFLAERTGGTYSTLKVQPAELEDSGVYFCASSPIDRVDEQFFGPGTRLTVL.

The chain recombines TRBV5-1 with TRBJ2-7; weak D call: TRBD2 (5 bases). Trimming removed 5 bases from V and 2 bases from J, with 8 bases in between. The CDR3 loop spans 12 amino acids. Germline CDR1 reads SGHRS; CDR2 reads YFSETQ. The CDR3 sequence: CASRSGPYEQYF. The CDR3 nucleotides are TGCGCCAGCAGGAGCGGACCCTACGAGCAGTACTTC.

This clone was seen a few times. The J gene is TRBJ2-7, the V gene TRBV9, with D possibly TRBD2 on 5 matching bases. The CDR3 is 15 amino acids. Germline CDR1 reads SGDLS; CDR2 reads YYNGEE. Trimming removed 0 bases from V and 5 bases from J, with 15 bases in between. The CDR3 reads CASSVAGAPGNEQYF. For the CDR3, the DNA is TGTGCCAGCAGCGTAGCAGGAGCGCCGGGGAACGAGCAGTACTTC.

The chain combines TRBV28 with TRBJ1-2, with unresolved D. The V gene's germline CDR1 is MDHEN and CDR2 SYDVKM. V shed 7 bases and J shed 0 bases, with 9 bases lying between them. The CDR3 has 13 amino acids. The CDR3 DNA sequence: TGTGCCAGCACCTCAGCAGCTAACTATGGCTACACCTTC. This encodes CASTSAANYGYTF.

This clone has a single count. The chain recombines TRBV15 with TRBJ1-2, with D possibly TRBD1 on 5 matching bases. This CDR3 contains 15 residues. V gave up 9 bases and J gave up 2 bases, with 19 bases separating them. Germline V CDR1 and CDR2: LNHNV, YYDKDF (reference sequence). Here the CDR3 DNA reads TGTGCCACAAAGGAGGCAGGGAATGTCAACTATGGCTACACCTTC. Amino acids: CATKEAGNVNYGYTF.

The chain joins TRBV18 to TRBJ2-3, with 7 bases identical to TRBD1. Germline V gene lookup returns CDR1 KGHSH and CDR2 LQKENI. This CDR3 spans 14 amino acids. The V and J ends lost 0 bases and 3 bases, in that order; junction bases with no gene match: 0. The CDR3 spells CASSPPGQTDTQYF. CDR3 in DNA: TGTGCCAGCTCACCACCGGGACAGACAGATACGCAGTATTTT.

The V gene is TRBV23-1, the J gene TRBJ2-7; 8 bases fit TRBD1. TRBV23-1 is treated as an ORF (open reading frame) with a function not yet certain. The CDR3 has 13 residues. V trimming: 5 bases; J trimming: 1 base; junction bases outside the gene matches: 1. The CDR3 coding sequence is TGCGCCAGCAGTTGGGACAGGTCCTACGAGCAGTACTTC. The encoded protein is CASSWDRSYEQYF.